This TCR beta chain was identified in a study of blood T cell repertoires in COVID-19. Study-wide background: COVID-19 samples, acute and convalescent, were from the United States, Italy and Spain. Sources were T cells, B-cell-depleted T cells, or PBMCs; the material itself was cDNA or gDNA.

The CDR3 has 16 residues. Germline assignment: CDR1 SSHAT and CDR2 FNYEAQ (reference sequence). V was pared by 5 bases and J by 4 bases, with 7 bases of the junction left unmatched. Study processing details: Estimates of nucleated cell counts were drawn from the amplification of reference gene primers. The method was immunoSEQ multiplex PCR; TCRdb's version includes in-frame clones alone and lacks a portion of them. V and J calls and clone size are those listed in that table; D and trimming were worked out from the DNA. The table lists hundreds of thousands of clones, over 80% of them singletons. Sequencing was performed on peripheral blood. J is TRBJ2-2 and V is TRBV7-7; 10 bases align to TRBD2. This TCR came from a woman aged 40 to 49 who had recovered from COVID-19. The CDR3: CASSPTSGVLTGELFF. In DNA, the CDR3 is TGTGCCAGCAGCCCCACTAGCGGGGTCCTCACCGGGGAGCTGTTTTTT.